The rows below give T cell receptor beta chains drawn from one sample of a study of regulatory T cells in long-lasting Graves disease. TCRdb used MiXCR to reprocess the multiplex PCR reads, holding one entry per CDR3 protein. This table holds under 450,000 distinct CDR3 sequences, 15% to 20% found once. Separately, the same data were catalogued under a study of T cells in Graves' hyperthyroidism and ophthalmopathy.

Sequenced material: peripheral blood mononuclear cells (PBMCs), taken at new diagnosis, from a patient treated with antithyroid drugs. The receptors here all came from a woman between 18 and 30 years old with Graves disease. CDR3s leave out the opening cysteine and the closing phenylalanine or tryptophan. The order of the fields is J gene, clone size, V gene, D gene, CDR3 protein. A D gene is named only where the DNA matches it firmly. Some rows have no size entry. The others give once, few or many, or a class for an expanded clone.

>TRBJ2-1|-|TRBV6-4|TRBD2
ASSDKPSGYNEQF
>TRBJ2-1|many|TRBV5-6|-
ASSSTVANHNEQF
>-|many|TRBV2|-
ASRGLSVAQY
>TRBJ2-2|many|TRBV2|-
ASSEALGGIGELF
>TRBJ1-2|few|TRBV9|-
ASSVGQENYGYT
>TRBJ1-6|-|TRBV5-1|TRBD1
ASSSVDRDSPLH
>TRBJ1-4|many|TRBV3-1|-
ASSFGNEKLF
>TRBJ1-1|few|TRBV6-1|-
ASRDNEAF
>TRBJ1-6|-|TRBV4-1|-
ASSPQPGVSYNSPLH
>TRBJ2-1|-|TRBV9|TRBD1
ASGTVSNEQF
>TRBJ1-1|-|TRBV6-5|-
ASSYVQPNTEAF
>TRBJ1-1|few|TRBV25-1|-
ASSESRAWNTEAF
>TRBJ1-4|-|TRBV6-2/TRBV6-3|-
ASSYFRNRVRGRATNEKLF
>TRBJ2-1|many|TRBV7-2|TRBD1
ASSFRDRGNEQF
>TRBJ1-4|many|TRBV12-3/TRBV12-4|-
ASSLDSIEYEKLF
>TRBJ1-1|-|TRBV7-9|-
ASSLGTGVVTEAF
>TRBJ2-2|many|TRBV2|-
ASKVDETNTGELF
>TRBJ1-6|-|TRBV7-9|-
ASSFPPGGVRNSPLH
>TRBJ2-2|-|TRBV6-1|TRBD1
ASNPITGGYNTGELF
>TRBJ2-7|-|TRBV6-2/TRBV6-3|TRBD1
ASRDRGKSGQY
>TRBJ2-4|many|TRBV5-1|-
ASSLEGIAKNIQY
>TRBJ2-1|many|TRBV3-1|-
ASSQNMGGYPGNEQF
>TRBJ2-1|few|TRBV6-1|-
ASRVIGEQF
>TRBJ2-5|-|TRBV6-4|-
ASSASPDAQETQY
>TRBJ1-1|many|TRBV30|TRBD1
AWTRDRVYDKQSFAEAF
>TRBJ1-5|-|TRBV19|-
ASSTLGRWTAFGDQPQH
>TRBJ2-1|many|TRBV7-2|-
ASSLAVPILRENEQF
>TRBJ2-1|-|TRBV5-1|TRBD2
ASRGLAVYNEQF
>TRBJ1-2|many|TRBV4-1|-
ASSQDPGDYGYT
>TRBJ1-1|many|TRBV5-6|-
ASSGGLTALRNTEAF
>TRBJ2-7|many|TRBV10-3|TRBD1
ASQTQGAFGEQY
>TRBJ2-5|many|TRBV2|TRBD2
ASSDPAGVQETQY
>TRBJ1-2|-|TRBV19|TRBD1
ASSPYNRGRDGYT
>TRBJ2-2|-|TRBV5-6|TRBD2
ASSLYGGSFAGELF
>TRBJ2-1|many|TRBV5-1|TRBD1
ASSFGPENRGHEQF
>TRBJ2-7|few|TRBV19|-
ASSSWGQGQYEQY
>TRBJ1-2|-|TRBV2|TRBD1
ASSGSGTGENHGYT
>TRBJ2-1|-|TRBV27|-
ASSLYGKDNEQF
>TRBJ1-1|-|TRBV18|-
ASSPLGGAGSMNTEAF
>TRBJ1-5|many|TRBV16|TRBD1
ASSQSGTGSRGNQPQH
>TRBJ2-3|many|TRBV7-9|TRBD2
ASSGGGSYGDTQY
>TRBJ1-5|-|TRBV12-3/TRBV12-4|TRBD1
ASSLGQGRQPQH
>TRBJ2-1|few|TRBV15|-
ATSRTFYNEQF
>TRBJ1-6|-|TRBV19|-
ASSIPSGGSPLH
>TRBJ1-6|many|TRBV2|TRBD1
ASSRQGGMSPLH